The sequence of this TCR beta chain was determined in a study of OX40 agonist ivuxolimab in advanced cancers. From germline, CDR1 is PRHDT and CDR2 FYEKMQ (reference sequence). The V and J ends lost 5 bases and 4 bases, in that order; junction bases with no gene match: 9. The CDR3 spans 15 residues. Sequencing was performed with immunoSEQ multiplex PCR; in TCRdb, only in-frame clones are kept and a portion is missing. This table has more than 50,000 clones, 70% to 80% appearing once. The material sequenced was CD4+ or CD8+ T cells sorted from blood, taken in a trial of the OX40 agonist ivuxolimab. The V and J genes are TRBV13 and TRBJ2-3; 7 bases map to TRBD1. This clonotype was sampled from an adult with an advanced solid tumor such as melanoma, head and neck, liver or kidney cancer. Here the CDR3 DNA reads TGTGCCAGCAGCCCTTTCATAGACAGGGCAGATACGCAGTATTTT. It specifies CASSPFIDRADTQYF. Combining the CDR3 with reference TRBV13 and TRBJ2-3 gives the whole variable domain AAGVIQSPRHLIKEKRETATLKCYPIPRHDTVYWYQQGPGQDPQFLISFYEKMQSDKGSIPDRFSAQQFSDYHSELNMSSLELGDSALYFCASSPFIDRADTQYFGPGTRLTVL.